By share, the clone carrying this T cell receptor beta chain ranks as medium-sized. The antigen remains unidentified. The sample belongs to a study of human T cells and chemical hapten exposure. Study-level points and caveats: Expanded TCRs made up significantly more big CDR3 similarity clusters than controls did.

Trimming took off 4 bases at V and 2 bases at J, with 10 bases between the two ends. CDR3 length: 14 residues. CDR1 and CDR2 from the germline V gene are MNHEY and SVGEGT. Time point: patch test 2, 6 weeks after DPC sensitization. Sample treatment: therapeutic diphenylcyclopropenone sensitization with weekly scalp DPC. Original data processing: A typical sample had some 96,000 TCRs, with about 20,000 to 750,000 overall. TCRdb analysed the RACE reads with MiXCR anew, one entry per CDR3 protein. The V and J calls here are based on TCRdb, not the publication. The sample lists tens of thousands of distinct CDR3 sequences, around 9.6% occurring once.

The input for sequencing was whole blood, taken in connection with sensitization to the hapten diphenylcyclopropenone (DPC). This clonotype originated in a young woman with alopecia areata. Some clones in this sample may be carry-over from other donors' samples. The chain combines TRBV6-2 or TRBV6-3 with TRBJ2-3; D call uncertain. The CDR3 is CASSFFYYTDTQYF. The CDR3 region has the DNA TGTGCCAGCAGTTTCTTCTACTACACAGATACGCAGTATTTT.